The rows below give T cell receptor beta chains drawn from one sample of a study of blood T cell repertoires in COVID-19. Using immunoSEQ multiplex PCR, the repertoire was profiled, and TCRdb retains in-frame clones only, with some absent. The table shows approximately 200,000 clones, with approximately 87% occurring only once. Sequencing was done on a sample of peripheral blood. The receptors originated from a man aged 55 to 70 who had recovered from COVID-19. Both conserved end residues are part of each CDR3. A clone size is listed for some rows: how often the clone was seen (once, few, many), or a class if it is expanded.

size: .; J: TRBJ2-3; V: TRBV13; CDR3: CASRPGRGGLTDTQYF
size: .; J: TRBJ2-5; V: TRBV5-1; CDR3: CASSPTISGGRYQETQYF
size: .; J: TRBJ1-6; V: TRBV5-1; CDR3: CASSLVGDRSNSPLHF
size: .; J: TRBJ2-3; V: TRBV19; CDR3: CASSSTSWGTDTQYF
size: .; J: TRBJ2-2; V: TRBV18; CDR3: CASSPRGENTGELFF
size: .; J: TRBJ1-1; V: TRBV6-5; CDR3: CASSYSIIATDTEAFF
size: few; J: TRBJ2-7; V: TRBV7-9; CDR3: CASSPAGSGEKLYF
size: .; J: TRBJ2-1; V: TRBV5-6; CDR3: CASSLGWDRGRGNEQFF
size: .; J: TRBJ1-1; V: TRBV2; CDR3: CASSLDRFEAFF
size: .; J: TRBJ2-2; V: TRBV5-1; CDR3: CASRGAGTSHGELFF
size: .; J: TRBJ2-3; V: TRBV5-1; CDR3: CASSHGTGQGDTQYF
size: .; J: TRBJ1-1; V: TRBV5-1; CDR3: CASSSGQSNTEAFF
size: .; J: TRBJ2-3; V: TRBV30; CDR3: CAWSAGLARTDTQYF
size: .; J: TRBJ2-2; V: TRBV10-3; CDR3: CAISETRTSGITGELFF
size: .; J: TRBJ1-4; V: TRBV12-3/TRBV12-4; CDR3: CASRHQDNEKLFF
size: .; J: TRBJ1-1; V: TRBV7-8; CDR3: CASSLGKANTEAFF
size: .; J: TRBJ2-3; V: TRBV6-4; CDR3: CASSATSGGTDTQYF
size: .; J: TRBJ1-1; V: TRBV5-8; CDR3: CASSMDRGEAFF
size: .; J: TRBJ2-1; V: TRBV21-1; CDR3: CASSPRVGYNEQFF
size: .; J: TRBJ1-2; V: TRBV14; CDR3: CASSQDPFYGYTF
size: .; J: TRBJ1-1; V: TRBV5-8; CDR3: CASSLVDRLNTEAFF
size: .; J: TRBJ1-3; V: TRBV28; CDR3: CAGQGALGGNTIYF
size: .; J: TRBJ2-1; V: TRBV7-8; CDR3: CASSLTNIRGGPVGQFF
size: .; J: TRBJ2-7; V: TRBV7-2; CDR3: CASSRIQGSYEQYF
size: once; J: TRBJ2-1; V: TRBV5-4; CDR3: CASSPLGGSSYNEQFF
size: .; J: TRBJ1-5; V: TRBV30; CDR3: CAWGQGGNQPQHF
size: .; J: TRBJ2-1; V: TRBV2; CDR3: CASSSGDPPGPYNEQFF
size: few; J: TRBJ2-2; V: TRBV19; CDR3: CASSIRTGGLVNTGELFF
size: few; J: TRBJ2-5; V: TRBV9; CDR3: CASSVDQGAKETQYF
size: .; J: TRBJ1-1; V: TRBV11-2; CDR3: CASSAYRVVDTEAFF
size: .; J: TRBJ1-3; V: TRBV20-1; CDR3: CSASQAHSGNTIYF
size: .; J: TRBJ1-2; V: TRBV11-3; CDR3: CASSFIPWAHLTYGYTF
size: .; J: TRBJ1-6; V: TRBV10-1; CDR3: CASSDGTGGLNSPLHF
size: .; J: TRBJ1-1; V: TRBV10-3; CDR3: CAISDRDTANTEAFF
size: .; J: TRBJ2-5; V: TRBV7-2; CDR3: CASSTTREETQYF
size: .; J: TRBJ1-2; V: TRBV6-5; CDR3: CASNLRGGYGYTF
size: .; J: TRBJ1-5; V: TRBV12-3/TRBV12-4; CDR3: CASSGQDNQPQHF
size: .; J: TRBJ2-3; V: TRBV7-2; CDR3: CASSSPGTASDTQYF
size: few; J: TRBJ1-5; V: TRBV5-1; CDR3: CASSPAGGLQPQHF
size: few; J: TRBJ1-6; V: TRBV9; CDR3: CASSQTGTNSPLHF
size: .; J: TRBJ1-5; V: TRBV19; CDR3: CASSIVGAGGNQPQHF
size: once; J: TRBJ2-3; V: TRBV29-1; CDR3: CSVWDRVRTDTQYF
size: .; J: TRBJ2-7; V: TRBV28; CDR3: CASRSTSLYEQYF
size: few; J: TRBJ1-4; V: TRBV2; CDR3: CASSLQGEKLFF
size: .; J: TRBJ2-1; V: TRBV9; CDR3: CASTSSGSLNEQFF
size: .; J: TRBJ1-2; V: TRBV6-5; CDR3: CASSYDGSSYGYTF
size: .; J: TRBJ1-2; V: TRBV28; CDR3: CASSPGTGDYGYTF
size: .; J: TRBJ2-7; V: TRBV7-9; CDR3: CASSRGHGYEQYF
size: .; J: TRBJ1-1; V: TRBV6-5; CDR3: CASSTGGAYTEAFF
size: .; J: TRBJ2-1; V: TRBV3-1/TRBV3-2; CDR3: CASSQAVRESYNEQFF
size: .; J: TRBJ1-6; V: TRBV11-2; CDR3: CASSLAVGQGQPPLHF
size: .; J: TRBJ2-3; V: TRBV5-1; CDR3: CASSLPTGERDTQYF
size: .; J: TRBJ1-2; V: TRBV6-2/TRBV6-3; CDR3: CASSYNPGLYGYTF
size: .; J: TRBJ1-2; V: TRBV12-3/TRBV12-4; CDR3: CASRPGQEYGYTF
size: .; J: TRBJ1-3; V: TRBV3-1/TRBV3-2; CDR3: CASSQDGGTPGNTIYF
size: .; J: TRBJ1-4; V: TRBV5-1; CDR3: CASSQLDRDEKLFF
size: .; J: TRBJ1-2; V: TRBV15; CDR3: CATSPGQDYGYTF
size: .; J: TRBJ2-7; V: TRBV11-2; CDR3: CASILFAGTSLMGEQYF
size: once; J: TRBJ2-7; V: TRBV11-1; CDR3: CASSRTAYEQYF
size: .; J: TRBJ2-7; V: TRBV5-1; CDR3: CASSLVPSRNSYEQYF